The 31 T cell receptor beta chains reported below all come from one sample, sequenced in a study of cytomegalovirus exposure and HLA in healthy donors. Repertoires were generated with immunoSEQ multiplex PCR, while TCRdb's copy carries only in-frame clones and drops some. The sample shows 200,000 to 250,000 clones, just over 85% of them seen only once. The specimen sequenced was PBMCs. The receptors shown here come from a woman under 30 in good health and CMV-seronegative.

The chain combines TRBV5-1 with TRBJ1-1; a weak D match, TRBD1 (5 bases). Germline loops: CDR1 SGHRS, CDR2 YFSETQ. V was cut by 4 bases and J by 2 bases, with 12 bases left in between. The CDR3 has 14 amino acids. The CDR3, as DNA: TGCGCCAGCAGCCCTGGCGGGGGAAACACTGAAGCTTTCTTT. As protein: CASSPGGGNTEAFF. Full variable domain (rest looked up from reference TRBV5-1 and TRBJ1-1): KAGVTQTPRYLIKTRGQQVTLSCSPISGHRSVSWYQQTPGQGLQFLFEYFSETQRNKGNFPGRFSGRQFSNSRSEMNVSTLELGDSALYLCASSPGGGNTEAFFGQGTRLTVV.

The chain recombines TRBV14 with TRBJ2-3, with D possibly TRBD2 on 5 matching bases. Trimming took 2 bases from V and 3 from J, leaving 15 bases between them. Looked up from germline, CDR1 is SGHDN and CDR2 is FVKESK. The CDR3 totals 16 residues. The CDR3 nucleotides are TGTGCCAGCAGCCAATATTCCCCTGAGGGTACAGATACGCAGTATTTT. Translation: CASSQYSPEGTDTQYF.

CDR3 sequence reads: CASSQAASGVYGYTF. The CDR3 coding sequence is TGTGCCAGCAGCCAAGCCGCATCCGGGGTCTATGGCTACACCTTC. This rearrangement joins TRBV4-2 to TRBJ1-2; D ambiguous. Germline CDR1 reads LGHNA; CDR2 reads YNFKEQ. The CDR3 runs to 15 residues. The ends were cut back, 1 base at V and 4 bases at J, with 13 bases in the middle.

The genes are TRBV29-1 and TRBJ1-2, with no clear D. V was shortened by 3 bases and J by 8 bases, with 7 bases between the two germline ends. Germline loops: CDR1 SQVTM, CDR2 ANQGSEA. This CDR3 region has 10 residues. The CDR3 is CSVDFSGYTF. CDR3 DNA: TGCAGCGTTGACTTCTCCGGCTACACCTTC.

This chain uses TRBV5-1 with TRBJ2-7; TRBD1 matches at 8 bases. The CDR3 has 15 amino acids. V trimming: 0 bases; J trimming: 4 bases; junction bases outside the gene matches: 6. Germline CDR1 SGHRS, CDR2 YFSETQ. CDR3 nucleotides: TGCGCCAGCAGCTTGGGACAGGGGTGGGAGTACGAGCAGTACTTC. Translating gives CASSLGQGWEYEQYF. The entire variable domain, with the rest obtained from reference TRBV5-1 and TRBJ2-7, is as follows: KAGVTQTPRYLIKTRGQQVTLSCSPISGHRSVSWYQQTPGQGLQFLFEYFSETQRNKGNFPGRFSGRQFSNSRSEMNVSTLELGDSALYLCASSLGQGWEYEQYFGPGTRLTVT.

V and J are TRBV7-9 and TRBJ1-5; D may be TRBD1 (5 bases). Per the germline V gene, CDR1 is SEHNR and CDR2 is FQNEAQ (reference sequence). The CDR3 runs 18 residues. Trimming stripped 4 bases from V and 0 bases from J, with 19 bases between. CDR3 amino acids: CASSYLAADSYSNQPQHF. CDR3 nucleotide sequence: TGTGCCAGCAGCTACTTAGCGGCTGACAGCTATAGCAATCAGCCCCAGCATTTT.

The chain combines TRBV2 with TRBJ2-7; 11 nucleotides line up with TRBD2. The V gene end was trimmed by 6 bases and the J gene end by 5 bases; junction bases not matched to a gene: 6. CDR3 size: 14 residues. Germline V CDR1 and CDR2: SNHLY, FYNNEI. The CDR3 loop reads CASRGSGRVNEQYF. In nucleotides, the CDR3 is TGTGCCAGCAGGGGTAGCGGGAGGGTCAACGAGCAGTACTTC. Complete variable domain (other parts from reference TRBV2 and TRBJ2-7): EPEVTQTPSHQVTQMGQEVILRCVPISNHLYFYWYRQILGQKVEFLVSFYNNEISEKSEIFDDQFSVERPDGSNFTLKIRSTKLEDSAMYFCASRGSGRVNEQYFGPGTRLTVT.

The chain couples TRBV18 to TRBJ1-1, with TRBD1 matching over 7 bases. Germline trimming cut 6 bases from V and 3 bases from J; bases unmatched to any gene: 4. CDR1 is KGHSH, CDR2 LQKENI, per germline. This CDR3 has 13 amino acids. CDR3 region: CASSNRGDTEAFF. DNA for the CDR3: TGTGCCAGCTCGAACAGGGGAGACACTGAAGCTTTCTTT. Combining the CDR3 with reference TRBV18 and TRBJ1-1 gives the whole variable domain NAGVMQNPRHLVRRRGQEARLRCSPMKGHSHVYWYRQLPEEGLKFMVYLQKENIIDESGMPKERFSAEFPKEGPSILRIQQVVRGDSAAYFCASSNRGDTEAFFGQGTRLTVV.

The chain employs TRBV27 and TRBJ2-1; 9 nucleotides line up with TRBD2. Germline V lookup: CDR1 MNHEY, CDR2 SMNVEV (reference sequence). J lost 6 bases, V lost 3 bases, and 9 bases had no gene match. This CDR3 region has 16 residues. The CDR3, as DNA: TGTGCCAGCAGTTTCGCCAGCGGGGGGTCCGCCAATGAGCAGTTCTTC. Residues: CASSFASGGSANEQFF.

J is TRBJ1-1 and V is TRBV11-3, with 7 bases aligning to TRBD1. The CDR3 has 15 amino acids. Trimming at V came to 5 bases and at J to 0 bases, leaving 6 bases not matched to a gene. Germline V CDR1 and CDR2: SGHNT, YENEEA. CDR3 DNA: TGTGCCAGCAGCCCCGGGACAGCAATGAACACTGAAGCTTTCTTT. This gives the protein CASSPGTAMNTEAFF.

The J gene is TRBJ2-1, the V gene TRBV1; no DNA check was done on the table's D call, TRBD2. TRBV1 is described as a pseudogene. The CDR3 sequence is 14 residues long. The CDR3 DNA reads TGCACCAGCAGCCGCTTAACGAGGAGCGATGAGCAGTTCTTC. It is translated as CTSSRLTRSDEQFF.

V and J are TRBV6-6 and TRBJ1-1; 8 nucleotides match TRBD1. Trimming at V came to 11 bases and at J to 7 bases, leaving 6 bases not matched to a gene. The CDR3 is 11 residues long. Per germline, CDR1 MNHNY and CDR2 SVGAGI (reference sequence). CDR3 protein: CASGQGGEAFF. CDR3 nucleotide sequence: TGTGCCTCTGGACAGGGAGGTGAAGCTTTCTTT.

The chain is built from TRBV6-5 and TRBJ2-7; D possibly corresponds to TRBD1 (5 bases). CDR1 and CDR2 from the germline V gene are MNHEY and SVGAGI. Deletions cut 2 bases from V and 11 bases from J, with 16 bases between. This CDR3 has 13 amino acids. The CDR3 spells CASSYPQHSDKYF. The CDR3 bases are TGTGCCAGCAGTTACCCGCAGCACTCGGACAAGTACTTC.

The chain links TRBV5-1 to TRBJ1-2; 10 bases line up with TRBD1. The CDR3 contains 18 residues. Trimming removed 3 bases from V and 6 bases from J; junction bases left unmatched: 17. The germline V gene encodes CDR1 SGHRS and CDR2 YFSETQ. The CDR3 loop reads CASSWPDGTGEKSDGYTF. As DNA, the CDR3 is TGCGCCAGCAGCTGGCCTGATGGGACAGGGGAGAAGAGTGATGGCTACACCTTC.

The chain uses TRBV2 and TRBJ1-1; 7 bases map to TRBD1. Per germline, CDR1 SNHLY and CDR2 FYNNEI. Unmatched junction bases numbered 4, after V lost 3 bases and J lost 3 bases. The CDR3 contains 14 residues. CDR3 DNA sequence: TGTGCCAGCAGTGATGGCAGGGGGTACACTGAAGCTTTCTTT. Translated: CASSDGRGYTEAFF.

This sequence joins TRBV4-3 and TRBJ2-3; D might be TRBD2 (6 bases). This CDR3 is 17 amino acids long. CDR1 is LGHNA, CDR2 YSLEER, per germline. Between the trimmed V and J ends, which lost 3 bases and 0 bases, there was a span of 16 bases. In DNA, the CDR3 is TGCGCCAGCAGCCAGGATGCGGGGCGCGATAGCACAGATACGCAGTATTTT. It encodes CASSQDAGRDSTDTQYF.

The chain is built from TRBV5-6 and TRBJ2-7; D perhaps matches TRBD1 (6 bases). This CDR3 spans 15 amino acids. CDR1 SGHDT and CDR2 YYEEEE come from the germline V gene. V was trimmed by 7 bases and J by 0 bases, leaving 17 bases between them. The CDR3 DNA is TGTGCCAGCGGACTTTACAGGGAATTCTCCTACGAGCAGTACTTC. It is translated as CASGLYREFSYEQYF.

V and J are TRBV27 and TRBJ2-5, with 7 bases identical to TRBD2. Losses at the gene ends were 2 bases for V and 3 bases for J; bases not matched to a gene: 6. The CDR3 has 15 residues. Germline loops: CDR1 MNHEY, CDR2 SMNVEV (reference sequence). CDR3 region: CASSLKGGREETQYF. CDR3 coding DNA: TGTGCCAGCAGTTTAAAAGGCGGGAGAGAAGAGACCCAGTACTTC.

V usage is TRBV29-1 and J usage is TRBJ1-1; the D is unclear. This CDR3 contains 13 residues. Germline loops: CDR1 SQVTM, CDR2 ANQGSEA. Trimming shortened V by 7 bases and J by 3 bases, and 15 bases separated the two germline ends. The CDR3: CSASTQTDTEAFF. The CDR3 DNA is TGCAGCGCCTCGACACAGACGGACACTGAAGCTTTCTTT.

This chain links TRBV28 with TRBJ2-1; 12 positions agree with TRBD2. The CDR3 length is 19 residues. CDR1 and CDR2 from the germline V gene are MDHEN and SYDVKM. V dropped 2 bases and J dropped 7; count of bases not matched to a gene: 15. As DNA, the CDR3 is TGTGCCAGCAGTTTAGGCAGAGGATTGACTAGCGGGAGCGGTAATGAGCAGTTCTTC. It is translated as CASSLGRGLTSGSGNEQFF.

This chain joins TRBV7-2 and TRBJ1-1; TRBD1 aligns across 10 bases. The V and J ends lost 6 bases and 5 bases, in that order; junction bases with no gene match: 12. CDR3 length: 16 residues. Germline CDR1 and CDR2: SGHTA and FQGNSA. This chain's CDR3 is CASSKARGQGWTEAFF. In DNA form, the CDR3 reads TGTGCCAGCAGTAAAGCCCGGGGACAGGGGTGGACTGAAGCTTTCTTT.

V usage is TRBV7-2 and J usage is TRBJ1-2, with D tentatively TRBD1 (5 bases). In germline, CDR1 is SGHTA, CDR2 FQGNSA. The V end was cut by 1 base, the J end by 2 bases, with 11 bases between. The CDR3 loop spans 15 amino acids. This chain's CDR3 is CASSLEPRANYGYTF. CDR3 sequence (DNA): TGTGCCAGCAGCTTAGAGCCCAGGGCGAACTATGGCTACACCTTC.

V is TRBV11-2 and J is TRBJ2-1; tentative D call: TRBD2 (6 bases). V dropped 7 bases and J dropped 4 bases, with 20 bases sitting between them. The CDR3 is 16 amino acids. Germline lookup yields CDR1 SGHAT and CDR2 FQNNGV. CDR3 sequence: CASNPDFGGAYNEQFF. CDR3 in DNA: TGTGCCAGCAACCCCGACTTCGGGGGAGCTTACAATGAGCAGTTCTTC.

The chain couples TRBV5-1 to TRBJ2-7, with TRBD2 matching 7 bases. Germline CDR1 reads SGHRS; CDR2 reads YFSETQ. The CDR3 runs to 16 residues. The J segment lost 2 bases and the V segment lost 0 bases, leaving 8 bases of the junction unmatched. The CDR3 region is CASSLGALAATYEQYF. The CDR3 DNA reads as TGCGCCAGCAGCTTGGGTGCCCTAGCGGCTACCTACGAGCAGTACTTC.

The V call is TRBV30, the J call TRBJ2-5; possible D gene TRBD2, 5 bases. The V end lost 2 bases, the J end lost 4 bases, and 8 bases lay between the germline ends. The germline V gene encodes CDR1 GTSNPN and CDR2 SVGIG (reference sequence). The CDR3 sequence is 12 residues long. The chain's CDR3 is CAWSYEGETQYF. The DNA of the CDR3 is TGTGCCTGGAGTTATGAGGGAGAGACCCAGTACTTC.

The chain uses TRBV4-3 and TRBJ2-7, with 8 bases lining up with TRBD2. Germline CDR1 reads LGHNA; CDR2 reads YSLEER. With 4 bases clipped from V and 0 bases from J, the junction kept 2 bases outside the gene matches. The length of the CDR3 is 14 residues. The CDR3 protein is CASSPGLGSYEQYF. CDR3 coding DNA: TGCGCCAGCAGCCCGGGACTAGGCTCCTACGAGCAGTACTTC.

The V and J genes are TRBV5-4 and TRBJ2-1, with 8 bases lining up with TRBD2. The CDR3 loop spans 16 amino acids. With 4 bases clipped from V and 2 bases from J, the junction kept 8 bases outside the gene matches. Germline V gene lookup returns CDR1 SGHNT and CDR2 YYREEE (reference sequence). The CDR3: CASSPSGTRAYNEQFF. CDR3 DNA: TGTGCCAGCAGCCCTTCAGGGACTAGAGCCTACAATGAGCAGTTCTTC.

The chain employs TRBV28 and TRBJ2-3; D uncertain. The CDR3 is made up of 11 amino acids. From germline, CDR1 is MDHEN and CDR2 SYDVKM. The ends were cut back, 3 bases at V and 5 bases at J, with 3 bases in the middle. The CDR3 bases are TGTGCCAGCAGTTTCAGAGATACGCAGTATTTT. Its protein product is CASSFRDTQYF.

This chain connects TRBV23-1 to TRBJ2-5; D ambiguous. TRBV23-1 is noted as an ORF with a role that remains uncertain. This CDR3 comprises 13 residues. V was cut by 11 bases and J by 1 base, with 14 bases left in between. The CDR3 here is CADSAKSQETQYF. The CDR3 DNA sequence: TGCGCCGACTCGGCCAAAAGCCAAGAGACCCAGTACTTC.

The chain links TRBV19 to TRBJ1-5, with D uncertain. Germline CDR1 and CDR2: LNHDA and SQIVND (reference sequence). V was clipped by 6 bases and J by 6 bases, with 12 bases between them. This CDR3 spans 13 amino acids. The CDR3 DNA reads as TGTGCCAGTAGCCTGGGAGTTTTTCAGCCCCAGCATTTT. This encodes CASSLGVFQPQHF. Full variable domain (outside the CDR3, taken from reference TRBV19 and TRBJ1-5): DGGITQSPKYLFRKEGQNVTLSCEQNLNHDAMYWYRQDPGQGLRLIYYSQIVNDFQKGDIAEGYSVSREKKESFPLTVTSAQKNPTAFYLCASSLGVFQPQHFGDGTRLSIL.

This chain connects TRBV28 to TRBJ2-7; 7 positions match TRBD2. Germline V gene sequence: CDR1 MDHEN, CDR2 SYDVKM. With V trimmed by 5 bases and J by 2 bases, 9 bases remained unmatched. CDR3 length: 15 residues. CDR3 DNA sequence: TGTGCCAGCAGTCCAACTAGCGTATTAACCTACGAGCAGTACTTC. Amino acid sequence: CASSPTSVLTYEQYF.